This T cell receptor (beta chain) was captured by sequencing in a study of blood T cell repertoires in COVID-19. Study-level background: Sources were T cells, B-cell-depleted T cells, or PBMCs; the material itself was cDNA or gDNA.

This CDR3 has 16 residues. Germline V gene lookup returns CDR1 MNHNS and CDR2 SASEGT. V gave up 1 base and J gave up 0 bases, with 11 bases separating them. In the original analysis: The authors estimated nucleated cell counts from reference gene primer amplification. Clones were read by immunoSEQ multiplex PCR, and TCRdb kept only the in-frame ones, dropping some. V and J calls and clone size are copied from that table; D and trimming were computed from the DNA. In the table there are 30,000 to 45,000 clones, 70% to 90% of which are singletons. This clone was detected only once. The material sequenced was peripheral blood. V usage is TRBV6-1 and J usage is TRBJ2-3; a weak D match, TRBD2 (6 bases). This clonotype was sampled from a man aged 55 to 70 with active COVID-19. This chain's CDR3 is CASSEGTSRSTDTQYF. CDR3 nucleotide sequence: TGTGCCAGCAGTGAAGGTACTAGCCGAAGCACAGATACGCAGTATTTT.